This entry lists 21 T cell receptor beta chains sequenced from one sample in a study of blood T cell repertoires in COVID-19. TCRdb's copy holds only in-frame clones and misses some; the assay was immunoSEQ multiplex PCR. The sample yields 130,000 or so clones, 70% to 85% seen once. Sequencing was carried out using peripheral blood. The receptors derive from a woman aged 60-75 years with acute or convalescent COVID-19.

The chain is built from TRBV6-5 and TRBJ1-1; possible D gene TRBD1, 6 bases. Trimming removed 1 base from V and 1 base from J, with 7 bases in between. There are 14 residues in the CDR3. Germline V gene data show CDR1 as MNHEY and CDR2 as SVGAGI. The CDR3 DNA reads TGTGCCAGCAGTTACTGGGACACGAACACTGAAGCTTTCTTT. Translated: CASSYWDTNTEAFF.

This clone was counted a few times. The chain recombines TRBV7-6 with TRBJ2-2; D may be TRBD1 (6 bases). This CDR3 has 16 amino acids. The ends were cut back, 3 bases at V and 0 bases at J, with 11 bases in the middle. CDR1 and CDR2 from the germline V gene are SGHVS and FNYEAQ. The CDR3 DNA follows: TGTGCCAGCAGCTTTGGGCCAGGGGCGAACACCGGGGAGCTGTTTTTT. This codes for CASSFGPGANTGELFF.

The CDR3, as DNA: TGTGCCAGCAGCTTAAGGGGGTGGGATGAGCAGTTCTTC. This codes for CASSLRGWDEQFF. This chain uses TRBV11-3 with TRBJ2-1; perhaps TRBD1 as D (6 bases). This CDR3 is 13 amino acids long. Germline CDR1 is SGHNT and CDR2 is YENEEA. The ends were cut back, 2 bases at V and 8 bases at J, with 10 bases in the middle. Based on the CDR3 plus reference TRBV11-3 and TRBJ2-1, the full variable domain is EAGVVQSPRYKIIEKKQPVAFWCNPISGHNTLYWYLQNLGQGPELLIRYENEEAVDDSQLPKDRFSAERLKGVDSTLKIQPAELGDSAVYLCASSLRGWDEQFFGPGTRLTVL.

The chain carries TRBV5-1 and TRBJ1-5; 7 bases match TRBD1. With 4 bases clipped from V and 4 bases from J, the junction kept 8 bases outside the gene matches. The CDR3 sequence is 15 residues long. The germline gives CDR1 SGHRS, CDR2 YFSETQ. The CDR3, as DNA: TGCGCCAGCAGCCCGGGGGACAGAAGAAATCAGCCCCAGCATTTT. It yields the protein CASSPGDRRNQPQHF.

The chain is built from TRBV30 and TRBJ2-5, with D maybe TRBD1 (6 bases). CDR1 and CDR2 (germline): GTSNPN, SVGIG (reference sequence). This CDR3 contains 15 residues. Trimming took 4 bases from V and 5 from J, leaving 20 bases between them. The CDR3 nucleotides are TGTGCCTGGAAATATGGACAGATAAGGAGGGAGACCCAGTACTTC. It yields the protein CAWKYGQIRRETQYF.

CDR3 protein: CAWISQGAYNSPLHF. CDR3 DNA sequence: TGTGCCTGGATCAGTCAGGGTGCATATAATTCACCCCTCCACTTT. The gene calls are TRBV30 and TRBJ1-6, with D perhaps matching TRBD1 (5 bases). The germline CDR1 and CDR2 sequences are GTSNPN and SVGIG (reference sequence). The ends were cut back, 4 bases at V and 4 bases at J, with 14 bases in the middle. This CDR3 is 15 amino acids long.

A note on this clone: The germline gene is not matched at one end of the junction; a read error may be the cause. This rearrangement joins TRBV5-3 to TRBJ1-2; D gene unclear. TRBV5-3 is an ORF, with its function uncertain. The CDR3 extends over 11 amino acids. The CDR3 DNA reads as TGTGCTAGAAGAACTTTCTATGGCTACACCTTC. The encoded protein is CARRTFYGYTF.

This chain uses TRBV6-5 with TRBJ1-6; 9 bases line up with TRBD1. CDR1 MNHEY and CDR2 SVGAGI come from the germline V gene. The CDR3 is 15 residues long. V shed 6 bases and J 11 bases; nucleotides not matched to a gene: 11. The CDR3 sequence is CASSSQGAPPPPLHF. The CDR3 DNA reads TGTGCCAGCAGCTCACAGGGGGCGCCTCCCCCACCCCTCCACTTT.

CDR3 in DNA: TGTGCCAGCAGTTCTAACAGGGGTGGGGGTGGCTACACCTTC. Protein: CASSSNRGGGGYTF. The chain joins TRBV27 to TRBJ1-2; 7 bases are shared with TRBD1. V lost 4 bases to trimming and J lost 7 bases; unmatched junction nucleotides: 9. The CDR3 spans 14 residues. Germline CDR1 is MNHEY and CDR2 is SMNVEV (reference sequence).

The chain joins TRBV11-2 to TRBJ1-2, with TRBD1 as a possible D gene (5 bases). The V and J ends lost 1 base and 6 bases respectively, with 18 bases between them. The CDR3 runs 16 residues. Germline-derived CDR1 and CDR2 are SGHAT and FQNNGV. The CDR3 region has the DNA TGTGCCAGCAGCTTAGTGGCGGGACCTCCTACGGATGGCTACACCTTC. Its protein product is CASSLVAGPPTDGYTF. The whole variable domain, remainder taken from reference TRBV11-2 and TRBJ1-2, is EAGVAQSPRYKIIEKRQSVAFWCNPISGHATLYWYQQILGQGPKLLIQFQNNGVVDDSQLPKDRFSAERLKGVDSTLKIQPAKLEDSAVYLCASSLVAGPPTDGYTFGSGTRLTVV.

In DNA, the CDR3 is TGTGCCGTTGATGAGGGAGGCTACACCTTC. Amino acid sequence: CAVDEGGYTF. The V and J genes are TRBV30 and TRBJ1-2, with no clear D. The germline V gene has CDR1 GTSNPN and CDR2 SVGIG (reference sequence). V lost 8 bases to trimming and J lost 8 bases, with 12 bases between them. The CDR3 length is 10 residues.

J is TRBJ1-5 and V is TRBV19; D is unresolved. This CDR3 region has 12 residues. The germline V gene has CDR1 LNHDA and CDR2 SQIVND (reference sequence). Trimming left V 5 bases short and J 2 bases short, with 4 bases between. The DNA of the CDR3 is TGTGCCAGTAGTCCTCGCAATCAGCCCCAGCATTTT. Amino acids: CASSPRNQPQHF.

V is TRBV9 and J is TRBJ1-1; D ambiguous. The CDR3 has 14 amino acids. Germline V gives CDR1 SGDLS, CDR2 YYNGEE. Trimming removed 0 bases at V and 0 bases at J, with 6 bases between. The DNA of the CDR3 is TGTGCCAGCAGCGTAGAGAGGGTGAACACTGAAGCTTTCTTT. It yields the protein CASSVERVNTEAFF.

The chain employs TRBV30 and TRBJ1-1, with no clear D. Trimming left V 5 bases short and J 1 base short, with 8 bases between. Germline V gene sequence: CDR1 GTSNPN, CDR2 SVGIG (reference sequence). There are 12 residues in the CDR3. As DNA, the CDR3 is TGTGCCTGGGGAGACGGGAACACTGAAGCTTTCTTT. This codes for CAWGDGNTEAFF.

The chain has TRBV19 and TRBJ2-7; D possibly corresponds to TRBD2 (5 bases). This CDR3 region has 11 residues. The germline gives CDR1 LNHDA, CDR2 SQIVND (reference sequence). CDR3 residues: CVPPGAYEQYV. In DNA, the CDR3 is TGTGTTCCTCCCGGGGCCTACGAGCAGTACGTC.

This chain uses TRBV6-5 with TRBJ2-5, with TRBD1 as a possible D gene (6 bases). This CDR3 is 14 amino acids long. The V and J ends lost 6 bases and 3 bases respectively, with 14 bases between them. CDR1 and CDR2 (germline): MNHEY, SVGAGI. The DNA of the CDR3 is TGTGCCAGCAGGCACACAGGGTCGGAAGAGACCCAGTACTTC. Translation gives CASRHTGSEETQYF.

The CDR3 loop is CASSPRTSGGLAQFF. The CDR3 DNA sequence: TGTGCCAGCAGCCCCCGGACTAGCGGGGGGTTGGCGCAGTTCTTC. J is TRBJ2-1 and V is TRBV5-4; 14 bases align to TRBD2. Germline V gene data show CDR1 as SGHNT and CDR2 as YYREEE (reference sequence). This CDR3 has 15 residues. J was trimmed by 12 bases and V by 4 bases; bases with no gene match: 9.

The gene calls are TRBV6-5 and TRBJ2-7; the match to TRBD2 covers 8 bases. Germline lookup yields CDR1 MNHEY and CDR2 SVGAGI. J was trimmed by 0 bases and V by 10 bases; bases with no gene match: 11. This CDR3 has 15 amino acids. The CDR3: CATRIAGSSSYEQYF. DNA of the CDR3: TGTGCCACCCGGATAGCGGGGTCGAGCTCCTACGAGCAGTACTTC.

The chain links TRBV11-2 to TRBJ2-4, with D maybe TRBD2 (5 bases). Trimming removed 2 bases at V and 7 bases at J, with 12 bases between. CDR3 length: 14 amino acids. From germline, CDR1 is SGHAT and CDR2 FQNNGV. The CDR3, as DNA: TGTGCCAGCAGCTTAAGTCGGGGAAACAACATTCAGTACTTC. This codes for CASSLSRGNNIQYF.

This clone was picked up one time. The CDR3 protein is CASSEYGTGGSGTEAFF. CDR3 nucleotides: TGTGCCAGCAGTGAATATGGGACAGGGGGCTCGGGGACTGAAGCTTTCTTT. The chain is built from TRBV2 and TRBJ1-1, with 12 bases lining up with TRBD1. There are 17 residues in the CDR3. Trimming at V came to 2 bases and at J to 5 bases, leaving 9 bases not matched to a gene. Germline CDR1 SNHLY, CDR2 FYNNEI.

This chain's CDR3 is CASRDATAGITF. CDR3 nucleotide sequence: TGCGCCAGCAGGGACGCTACGGCCGGGATCACCTTC. The rearrangement uses TRBV10-2 and TRBJ1-2; no definite D call. Trimming left V 6 bases short and J 13 bases short, with 18 bases between. The CDR3 is 12 residues long. CDR1 WSHSY and CDR2 SAAADI come from the germline V gene.